What follows describes a single T cell receptor beta chain. Compared with germline, one end of the junction differs, possibly owing to a read error. This entry belongs to a study of control samples from healthy donors and cancer patients. This CDR3 region has 13 residues. Germline assignment: CDR1 LGHDT and CDR2 YNNKEL (reference sequence). The repertoire was sequenced with immunoSEQ multiplex PCR; TCRdb's copy has only in-frame clones and lacks some. The sample holds tens of thousands of clones, around 84% seen once. The sequenced sample was blood. This receptor was taken from a man in his fifties in good health. V gene TRBV3-1 (or the pseudogene TRBV3-2) combines with J gene TRBJ2-7; D unclear. The CDR3 here is CASRQAGVFEQYF. In DNA form, the CDR3 reads TGTGCCAGCAGGCAAGCTGGGGTTTTCGAGCAGTACTTC.